The 8 T cell receptor beta chains listed next were all sequenced from one sample in a study of blood T cell repertoires in COVID-19. Sequencing was performed with immunoSEQ multiplex PCR; in TCRdb, only in-frame clones are kept and a portion is missing. The sample lists roughly 110,000 clones, about 90% seen once, with over 1% in the top ten. The sequenced material came from peripheral blood. The receptors here all came from a woman aged 25 to 39 with acute or convalescent COVID-19.

The chain links TRBV4-1 to TRBJ1-2; D is undetermined. The CDR3 has 14 amino acids. In germline, CDR1 is MGHRA, CDR2 YSYEKL. The V gene lost 1 base and the J gene lost 8 bases, with 14 bases spanning the gap. The CDR3 is CASSQASLPRGYTF. Written as DNA, the CDR3 is TGCGCCAGCAGCCAAGCCTCCCTCCCTAGGGGCTACACCTTC.

The chain uses TRBV19 and TRBJ2-1; 10 bases line up with TRBD1. V was pared by 7 bases and J by 4 bases, with 4 bases of the junction left unmatched. Looked up from germline, CDR1 is LNHDA and CDR2 is SQIVND (reference sequence). This CDR3 contains 14 residues. CDR3 sequence: CASTGTGVYNEQFF. In nucleotides, the CDR3 is TGTGCCAGTACAGGGACAGGGGTATACAATGAGCAGTTCTTC.

The chain carries TRBV5-1 and TRBJ2-1; tentative D call: TRBD1 (6 bases). Trimming left V 3 bases short and J 6 bases short, with 13 bases between. The CDR3 extends over 14 amino acids. CDR1 and CDR2 from the germline V gene are SGHRS and YFSETQ. This CDR3 reads CASSSDGQFNEQFF. Written as DNA, the CDR3 is TGCGCCAGCAGCTCGGATGGACAGTTCAATGAGCAGTTCTTC.

This clone is a singleton in its sample. This chain connects TRBV5-1 to TRBJ1-5; D is ambiguous. The CDR3 totals 15 residues. Trimming stripped 0 bases from V and 4 bases from J, with 11 bases between. CDR1 is SGHRS, CDR2 YFSETQ, per germline. CDR3 in amino acids: CASSLEGARNQPQHF. The CDR3, as DNA: TGCGCCAGCAGCTTGGAGGGAGCGCGAAATCAGCCCCAGCATTTT.

The chain combines TRBV6-6 with TRBJ1-1; D possibly corresponds to TRBD1 (6 bases). The germline CDR1 and CDR2 sequences are MNHNY and SVGAGI (reference sequence). The CDR3 sequence is 16 residues long. The V end lost 5 bases, the J end lost 0 bases, and 16 bases lay between the germline ends. The CDR3 bases are TGTGCCAGCAGTACAGGGCAGCGCCGGGTGAACACTGAAGCTTTCTTT. This sequence encodes CASSTGQRRVNTEAFF.

The chain uses TRBV6-1 and TRBJ2-7, with 7 bases fitting TRBD2. This CDR3 is built from 15 residues. V lost 3 bases and J lost 6; bases outside the gene matches: 11. Per germline, CDR1 MNHNS and CDR2 SASEGT. The CDR3 coding sequence is TGTGCCAGCAGTGAGTATGGCGGGAGAGGAGGCGAGCAGTACTTC. Its translation: CASSEYGGRGGEQYF.

The gene calls are TRBV5-5 and TRBJ2-7; TRBD1 matches 7 bases. V lost 2 bases, J lost 2 bases, and 13 bases stayed unmatched. The CDR3 is 17 residues long. Germline V CDR1 and CDR2: SGHKS, YYEKEE (reference sequence). This chain's CDR3 is CASSFRQGDLRAYEQYF. CDR3 nucleotide sequence: TGTGCCAGCAGCTTTCGACAGGGAGACCTTCGGGCCTACGAGCAGTACTTC. The full variable domain, in which reference TRBV5-5 and TRBJ2-7 provide the parts outside the CDR3, is DAGVTQSPTHLIKTRGQQVTLRCSPISGHKSVSWYQQVLGQGPQFIFQYYEKEERGRGNFPDRFSARQFPNYSSELNVNALLLGDSALYLCASSFRQGDLRAYEQYFGPGTRLTVT.

V usage is TRBV5-1 and J usage is TRBJ2-1, with 7 bases that match TRBD2. CDR3 length: 16 residues. Germline V lookup: CDR1 SGHRS, CDR2 YFSETQ. V gave up 3 bases and J gave up 2 bases; unmatched junction bases: 8. The CDR3 region is CASSWGGISTYNEQFF. The DNA for the CDR3 is TGCGCCAGCAGCTGGGGGGGAATTTCGACCTACAATGAGCAGTTCTTC.